These 19 T cell receptor beta chains were all obtained from the same sample, sequenced in a study of blood T cell repertoires in COVID-19. Sequencing was performed with immunoSEQ multiplex PCR; in TCRdb, only in-frame clones are kept and a portion is missing. The sample has about 130,000 clones, about 80% seen once. The sample taken for sequencing was peripheral blood. These receptors came from a woman of 80 years or more with acute or convalescent COVID-19.

V is TRBV13 and J is TRBJ2-7; D is perhaps TRBD2 (5 bases). V was trimmed by 0 bases and J by 0 bases, leaving 9 bases between them. This CDR3 spans 15 amino acids. Germline V gives CDR1 PRHDT, CDR2 FYEKMQ (reference sequence). CDR3 DNA sequence: TGTGCCAGCAGCTTAGGGGACGGAGGCTCCTACGAGCAGTACTTC. Residues: CASSLGDGGSYEQYF.

This sequence joins TRBV9 and TRBJ1-4, with TRBD1 as a possible D gene (6 bases). Germline V gives CDR1 SGDLS, CDR2 YYNGEE. This CDR3 has 13 residues. V was shortened by 0 bases and J by 11 bases, with 11 bases between the two germline ends. The CDR3 sequence: CASSVAGGGKLFF. As DNA, the CDR3 is TGTGCCAGCAGCGTAGCGGGGGGCGGGAAACTGTTTTTT.

The V call is TRBV19, the J call TRBJ1-2; tentatively, D is TRBD1 (5 bases). The germline V gene encodes CDR1 LNHDA and CDR2 SQIVND (reference sequence). The CDR3 has 15 residues. V was trimmed by 2 bases and J by 3 bases, leaving 13 bases between them. CDR3 in amino acids: CASSIKEGPDYGYTF. The CDR3 coding sequence is TGTGCCAGTAGTATAAAGGAGGGACCGGACTATGGCTACACCTTC.

The V call is TRBV4-1, the J call TRBJ2-5, with a weak D call TRBD1 (5 bases). This CDR3 spans 14 amino acids. Trimming left V 3 bases short and J 12 bases short, with 20 bases between. CDR1 is MGHRA, CDR2 YSYEKL, per germline. The CDR3 DNA follows: TGCGCCAGCAGCCACGGAGCAGGGCTATCGGTCGAGTACTTC. Translation: CASSHGAGLSVEYF.

The chain is built from TRBV6-6 and TRBJ1-5; TRBD1 aligns across 7 bases. V was pared by 0 bases and J by 7 bases, with 3 bases of the junction left unmatched. CDR1 is MNHNY, CDR2 SVGAGI, per germline (reference sequence). The CDR3 spans 14 residues. The CDR3 sequence: CASSYSTGSQPQHF. The CDR3 bases are TGTGCCAGCAGTTACTCGACAGGGAGCCAGCCCCAGCATTTT.

This clone was seen a few times. The same CDR3 is also encoded by other DNA sequences in this sample. The J gene is TRBJ1-2, the V gene TRBV7-2; TRBD1 matches 11 bases. This CDR3 contains 14 residues. After removal of 5 bases from V and 5 bases from J, the junction contained 4 bases not matched to a gene. Germline values: CDR1 SGHTA, CDR2 FQGNSA. The CDR3 reads CASSQDRGPYGYTF. The DNA for the CDR3 is TGTGCCAGCAGCCAGGACAGGGGGCCTTATGGCTACACCTTC.

The chain links TRBV5-1 to TRBJ2-5; the D is unclear. V was clipped by 0 bases and J by 5 bases, with 5 bases between them. The germline CDR1 and CDR2 sequences are SGHRS and YFSETQ. There are 12 residues in the CDR3. CDR3 sequence reads: CASSLAGETQYF. The CDR3 DNA is TGCGCCAGCAGCTTGGCCGGGGAGACCCAGTACTTC. The full variable domain, rest sourced from reference TRBV5-1 and TRBJ2-5, is KAGVTQTPRYLIKTRGQQVTLSCSPISGHRSVSWYQQTPGQGLQFLFEYFSETQRNKGNFPGRFSGRQFSNSRSEMNVSTLELGDSALYLCASSLAGETQYFGPGTRLLVL.

This clone was observed a single time. The chain links TRBV5-6 to TRBJ1-5; D call uncertain. This CDR3 comprises 14 residues. Trimming removed 5 bases from V and 11 bases from J, with 20 bases in between. CDR1 SGHDT and CDR2 YYEEEE come from the germline V gene. CDR3 nucleotides: TGTGCCAGCAGTCATTTTGCCGCGGGGATGTCCCAGCATTTT. Translated: CASSHFAAGMSQHF. Full variable domain (rest looked up from reference TRBV5-6 and TRBJ1-5): DAGVTQSPTHLIKTRGQQVTLRCSPKSGHDTVSWYQQALGQGPQFIFQYYEEEERQRGNFPDRFSGHQFPNYSSELNVNALLLGDSALYLCASSHFAAGMSQHFGDGTRLSIL.

To note about this clone: This sample includes further DNA sequences coding for the same CDR3. The chain joins TRBV5-6 to TRBJ1-5, with a possible D match to TRBD1 (5 bases). The CDR3 spans 15 residues. From germline, CDR1 is SGHDT and CDR2 YYEEEE. The germline V and J ends were trimmed by 1 base and 3 bases, with 11 bases remaining between them. In DNA form, the CDR3 reads TGTGCCAGCAGCTTGTTGCAGGGCCCCAATCAGCCCCAGCATTTT. Its protein product is CASSLLQGPNQPQHF. Full variable domain (remainder filled in from reference TRBV5-6 and TRBJ1-5): DAGVTQSPTHLIKTRGQQVTLRCSPKSGHDTVSWYQQALGQGPQFIFQYYEEEERQRGNFPDRFSGHQFPNYSSELNVNALLLGDSALYLCASSLLQGPNQPQHFGDGTRLSIL.

This clone was detected once. J is TRBJ1-4 and V is TRBV2, with D tentatively TRBD1 (6 bases). Germline V lookup: CDR1 SNHLY, CDR2 FYNNEI. The CDR3 has 16 residues. V was pared by 4 bases and J by 7 bases, with 19 bases between. CDR3: CASSARIGLGGEKLFF. CDR3 bases: TGTGCCAGCAGTGCCCGCATCGGATTAGGGGGTGAAAAACTGTTTTTT.

The genes are TRBV5-1 and TRBJ1-4; 7 bases are shared with TRBD1. CDR1 SGHRS and CDR2 YFSETQ come from the germline V gene. The CDR3 is 15 amino acids. After removal of 0 bases from V and 2 bases from J, the junction contained 1 base not matched to a gene. The CDR3 nucleotides are TGCGCCAGCAGCTTGGAGACAGGGACTAATGAAAAACTGTTTTTT. Its protein product is CASSLETGTNEKLFF.

This clone was seen a single time. This chain links TRBV2 with TRBJ2-1, with D possibly matching TRBD1 (5 bases). Between the trimmed V and J ends, which lost 6 bases and 6 bases, there was a span of 12 bases. This CDR3 has 13 residues. Germline V gene sequence: CDR1 SNHLY, CDR2 FYNNEI. CDR3 sequence (DNA): TGTGCCAGCAGACGATCAAGGGGCAATGAGCAGTTCTTC. Its translation is CASRRSRGNEQFF.

The chain employs TRBV3-1 (or the pseudogene TRBV3-2) and TRBJ1-4, with 7 bases identical to TRBD1. Germline CDR1 and CDR2: LGHDT and YNNKEL (reference sequence). Trimming removed 0 bases from V and 12 bases from J; junction bases left unmatched: 1. The CDR3 length is 12 residues. Written as DNA, the CDR3 is TGTGCCAGCAGCCAAGATCAGGGGGAACTGTTTTTT. This sequence encodes CASSQDQGELFF.

J is TRBJ2-5 and V is TRBV5-1; TRBD2 matches at 7 bases. V was clipped by 4 bases and J by 3 bases; unmatched bases: 9. CDR3 length: 15 residues. Germline CDR1 SGHRS, CDR2 YFSETQ. The CDR3 DNA reads as TGCGCCAGCAGCAGCTTCGGGGGGTCTGAAGAGACCCAGTACTTC. Translating gives CASSSFGGSEETQYF.

V gene TRBV29-1 combines with J gene TRBJ2-7; 7 bases are a match to TRBD2. CDR3 length: 11 residues. Germline CDR1 and CDR2: SQVTM and ANQGSEA. V trimming: 7 bases; J trimming: 6 bases; junction bases outside the gene matches: 6. CDR3 coding DNA: TGCAGCGCCTGGGGGGGGATCGAGCAGTACTTC. Protein: CSAWGGIEQYF.

This clone was observed a few times. This chain uses TRBV11-2 with TRBJ2-1; 8 nucleotides match TRBD1. V dropped 3 bases and J dropped 14; count of bases not matched to a gene: 9. Germline-derived CDR1 and CDR2 are SGHAT and FQNNGV. This CDR3 has 13 residues. Here the CDR3 reads CASSLGPDREEFF. The CDR3 region has the DNA TGTGCCAGCAGCTTGGGGCCGGACAGGGAGGAGTTCTTC.

The chain combines TRBV4-2 with TRBJ1-1; D is ambiguous. The germline CDR1 and CDR2 sequences are LGHNA and YNFKEQ. The CDR3 length is 14 residues. Trimming removed 2 bases at V and 1 base at J, with 8 bases between. The CDR3 sequence is CASSQLEENTEAFF. The CDR3, as DNA: TGTGCCAGCAGCCAACTTGAGGAGAACACTGAAGCTTTCTTT.

This clone was recorded only once. The rearrangement uses TRBV7-2 and TRBJ1-2; 7 nucleotides align to TRBD1. J lost 4 bases, V lost 5 bases, and 4 bases had no gene match. Germline assignment: CDR1 SGHTA and CDR2 FQGNSA. This CDR3 contains 13 residues. The CDR3 DNA sequence: TGTGCCAGCAGCCCCCCAGGGGGCTATGGCTACACCTTC. Its protein is CASSPPGGYGYTF.

The J gene is TRBJ1-2, the V gene TRBV5-4, with TRBD1 matching 9 bases. J gave up 2 bases and V 4 bases, and 6 bases lay outside the gene matches. This CDR3 has 15 amino acids. Germline V gene lookup returns CDR1 SGHNT and CDR2 YYREEE (reference sequence). CDR3 amino acids: CASSHWDRVNYGYTF. DNA for the CDR3: TGTGCCAGCAGCCACTGGGACAGGGTCAACTATGGCTACACCTTC. The complete variable domain, with remaining parts taken from reference TRBV5-4 and TRBJ1-2, reads ETGVTQSPTHLIKTRGQQVTLRCSSQSGHNTVSWYQQALGQGPQFIFQYYREEENGRGNFPPRFSGLQFPNYSSELNVNALELDDSALYLCASSHWDRVNYGYTFGSGTRLTVV.